This TCR beta chain was retrieved from a study of response to subunit inactivated influenza vaccine listed by TCRdb under 2018. Looking at the study overall: The study used deep quantitative T cell receptor repertoire profiling to track responses to a trivalent subunit inactivated influenza vaccine. Points the paper makes about the study in general: The authors proposed that each seasonal influenza vaccination may bring in only a limited number of new T cells.

Reading from cysteine to phenylalanine, the CDR3 counts 15 amino acids. Here the CDR3 DNA is all that survives: 45 bases in frame from base 1. Trimming takes 3 bases off V and 3 bases off J; junction bases not matched to a gene: 5. The library was produced with RT-PCR. TCRdb lists the instrument as Illumina HiSeq 2500. TCRdb's own reprocessing of the public reads used fastp at Q25 and MiXCR and kept productive beta chains. Under each unique CDR3 protein, matching rows form one entry showing the most common genes and DNA. This sample is represented by more than 550,000 distinct CDR3 sequences; about 11% of them were singletons. In total, the top ten clones hold 9.5% to 11% of the sample. The sample holds a few counts of this clonotype. Its antigen remains undetermined. No clone much larger than this one lies a single base away; base qualities are absent. This same sample was also taken into another study, of T cells expressing NK-cell markers. According to the second study: 5'RACE template switching, by which a universal primer site and unique molecular identifiers were added, was used to make TCR beta cDNA libraries. Under 10 donors provided sorted CD3+CD56+NKG2C+, CD3+CD56+NKG2C- and CD3+CD56-NKG2C+ T-cell subsets, whose TCR beta-chain repertoires were profiled. Among the eight sequenced donors, seven were HCMV-seropositive and one was HCMV-seronegative. To restrict sorting to alphabetaTCR-expressing T cells, an anti-gammadeltaTCR antibody was added in several experiments. In several donors, the dominant CD3+CD56+NKG2C+ clonotypes were found to rank among the top 10 CD8+ clonotypes and to make up about 1.0-8% of CD8+ T cells. Those dominant clonotypes were again the most abundant among CD3+CD56-NKG2C+ cells in several donors, at about 28.3-65%. Whether the expanded NKG2C-expressing T cell clones were specific for HCMV antigens remained unclear. All eight donors whose samples were sequenced were randomly selected healthy volunteers, three of them men and five women. HCMV serostatus was determined by detecting HCMV-specific IgG in serum with a commercial ELISA kit. Peripheral blood mononuclear cells were isolated from blood by Ficoll density gradient centrifugation. Bulk peripheral blood T-cell repertoires were additionally sequenced from unsorted PBMC for about six donors. cDNA synthesis was primed from the TCR beta constant segment, followed by two successive PCR amplification steps. Libraries were sequenced as 2 x 150 bp reads on Illumina HiSeq 2000/2500, MiSeq or NextSeq. Reads were demultiplexed and grouped by UMI with MIGEC, and clonotypes were assembled and quantified with MiTCR. To exclude erroneous sequences, only TCR cDNA sequences supported by at least two reads were retained. The tcR package was used for downstream repertoire analysis, and clonotypes were matched between fractions using CDR3 nucleotide sequence together with V segment. VDJmatch was used to annotate antigen specificity against VDJdb, with one amino acid substitution in CDR3 allowed.

The sequencing used PBMCs from blood, collected on the day of vaccination. This sequence uses TRBV12-3 or TRBV12-4 and TRBJ2-3; TRBD2 matches 8 bases in the middle. The sequence was obtained from a man over 45 who received an inactivated influenza vaccine. Donor details come from another sample of the same person, matched by shared clones. The nucleotide sequence is given as TGTGCCAGCAGTTTTAACACGGGGGGGACAGATACGCAGTATTTT. It translates as CASSFNTGGTDTQYF.